Listed here are 23 T cell receptor beta chains from one sample, sequenced in a study of blood T cell repertoires in COVID-19. Here immunoSEQ multiplex PCR was the method, and the copy in TCRdb shows in-frame clones only, minus some. The sample lists under 450,000 clones; around 87% were seen once. What was sequenced was PBMCs or T cells enriched from blood (not recorded which). Every receptor here comes from a man between 25 and 39 years old who had recovered from COVID-19.

The CDR3 reads CAISESPNGGNTIYF. CDR3 bases: TGTGCCATCAGTGAGTCGCCGAACGGTGGAAACACCATATATTTT. The rearrangement uses TRBV10-3 and TRBJ1-3; no clear D gene. The germline gives CDR1 ENHRY, CDR2 SYGVKD. The CDR3 spans 15 residues. V was clipped by 0 bases and J by 3 bases, with 9 bases between them.

The genes are TRBV30 and TRBJ1-6, with D unresolved. V was clipped by 5 bases and J by 14 bases, with 25 bases between them. Germline V gives CDR1 GTSNPN, CDR2 SVGIG (reference sequence). The CDR3 runs to 15 residues. CDR3 in DNA: TGTGCCTGGCAGGAGCGGCACTCCCGTAGCGAGGCCCTCCACTTT. Protein product: CAWQERHSRSEALHF.

The rearrangement links TRBV7-6 to TRBJ2-1; D is perhaps TRBD2 (5 bases). Germline V gene data show CDR1 as SGHVS and CDR2 as FNYEAQ. V was clipped by 1 base and J by 7 bases, with 8 bases between them. The CDR3 is 13 residues long. CDR3 in DNA: TGTGCCAGCAGCTTAGGACTAAAAAATGAGCAGTTCTTC. Its protein is CASSLGLKNEQFF.

V and J are TRBV4-1 and TRBJ1-1; D not resolved. Germline CDR1 MGHRA, CDR2 YSYEKL. Trimming took 4 bases from V and 7 from J, leaving 10 bases between them. The CDR3 runs 12 residues. The CDR3 DNA reads TGCGCCAGCAGCCCCGTGGGGAGTGAAGCTTTCTTT. It codes for CASSPVGSEAFF.

The V and J genes are TRBV6-5 and TRBJ2-3; possibly TRBD2 for D (6 bases). V dropped 6 bases and J dropped 7 bases, with 17 bases sitting between them. The germline CDR1 and CDR2 sequences are MNHEY and SVGAGI. CDR3 length equals 14 residues. The CDR3 region is CASRGSGVQNTQYF. Written as DNA, the CDR3 is TGTGCCAGCAGGGGGTCGGGGGTCCAGAATACGCAGTATTTT.

Of note for this clone: Other DNA sequences from this sample encode an identical CDR3 as well. The V gene is TRBV7-6, the J gene TRBJ1-1; D unresolved. V lost 1 base and J lost 1, with 4 bases in between. CDR1 SGHVS and CDR2 FNYEAQ come from the germline V gene. The CDR3 consists of 13 residues. The CDR3 coding sequence is TGTGCCAGCAGCTTAGATCGGAACACTGAAGCTTTCTTT. It specifies CASSLDRNTEAFF.

The chain carries TRBV11-2 and TRBJ1-1; perhaps TRBD1 as D (5 bases). V lost 6 bases and J 0 bases, leaving 17 bases between the germline ends. This CDR3 comprises 16 residues. Germline-derived CDR1 and CDR2 are SGHAT and FQNNGV. CDR3 nucleotides: TGTGCCAGCAGTTCCGGGGGGGGTATGATGAACACTGAAGCTTTCTTT. Its translation is CASSSGGGMMNTEAFF.

This CDR3 reads CASSLLDKNTEAFF. The CDR3, as DNA: TGTGCCAGCAGCCTGTTGGACAAGAACACTGAAGCTTTCTTT. The chain uses TRBV5-5 and TRBJ1-1; D is perhaps TRBD1 (5 bases). The length of the CDR3 is 14 residues. Trimming removed 4 bases from V and 1 base from J, with 11 bases in between. The germline CDR1 and CDR2 sequences are SGHKS and YYEKEE (reference sequence).

The V gene is TRBV19, the J gene TRBJ2-3; 9 bases are a match to TRBD1. J was trimmed by 1 base and V by 5 bases; bases with no gene match: 10. Germline V gene data show CDR1 as LNHDA and CDR2 as SQIVND (reference sequence). This CDR3 has 17 residues. This chain's CDR3 is CASSRGTGNIGTDTQYF. The CDR3 DNA is TGTGCCAGTAGTCGCGGGACAGGGAATATCGGCACAGATACGCAGTATTTT. Filled out from reference TRBV19 and TRBJ2-3, the complete variable domain reads DGGITQSPKYLFRKEGQNVTLSCEQNLNHDAMYWYRQDPGQGLRLIYYSQIVNDFQKGDIAEGYSVSREKKESFPLTVTSAQKNPTAFYLCASSRGTGNIGTDTQYFGPGTRLTVL.

This chain joins TRBV30 and TRBJ1-4; no reliable D call. CDR3 length: 12 amino acids. Germline CDR1 reads GTSNPN; CDR2 reads SVGIG (reference sequence). The V end lost 5 bases, the J end lost 7 bases, and 11 bases lay between the germline ends. The CDR3 here is CAWGRYSEKLFF. The CDR3, as DNA: TGTGCCTGGGGCAGGTATTCTGAAAAACTGTTTTTT.

The CDR3, as DNA: TGTGCCAGCAGCTTAGGGGGCAGGGGCTACGAGCAGTACTTC. Amino acid sequence: CASSLGGRGYEQYF. This sequence joins TRBV7-2 and TRBJ2-7; tentatively, D is TRBD1 (6 bases). V dropped 1 base and J dropped 3 bases, with 10 bases sitting between them. The CDR3 has 14 residues. Germline-derived CDR1 and CDR2 are SGHTA and FQGNSA.

The table lists this clone with a count of one. J is TRBJ1-6 and V is TRBV19; D perhaps matches TRBD1 (5 bases). Trimming took 4 bases from V and 6 from J, leaving 13 bases between them. Germline V gene sequence: CDR1 LNHDA, CDR2 SQIVND (reference sequence). There are 15 residues in the CDR3. CDR3 in DNA: TGTGCCAGTAGTACCCAGGGTGTTGGTAATTCACCCCTCCACTTT. Protein sequence: CASSTQGVGNSPLHF.

V and J are TRBV6-5 and TRBJ2-5, with 8 positions matching TRBD1. The CDR3 totals 15 residues. Germline CDR1 is MNHEY and CDR2 is SVGAGI. V was clipped by 5 bases and J by 9 bases; unmatched bases: 14. CDR3 sequence: CASSQLGQGNAPQYF. CDR3 DNA: TGTGCCAGCAGTCAACTAGGACAGGGAAATGCGCCCCAGTACTTC.

This clone was recorded a few times. The V call is TRBV21-1, the J call TRBJ1-5; whether TRBD1, the table's D call, matches the DNA was not checked. TRBV21-1 is a pseudogene. This CDR3 is 16 amino acids long. CDR3 sequence: CASSTRDRGSNQPQHF. CDR3 DNA: TGTGCCAGCAGCACCAGGGACAGGGGCAGCAATCAGCCCCAGCATTTT.

This chain connects TRBV15 to TRBJ1-2; 9 bases align to TRBD1. The ends lost 1 base at V and 5 bases at J; junction bases unmatched: 11. Germline V lookup: CDR1 LNHNV, CDR2 YYDKDF (reference sequence). The CDR3 consists of 17 residues. The CDR3, as DNA: TGTGCCACCAGCAGAGCGCAGGGACAGGGCGTGCTTTATGGCTACACCTTC. This sequence encodes CATSRAQGQGVLYGYTF.

The rearrangement links TRBV7-2 to TRBJ1-2; 8 nucleotides line up with TRBD1. Losses at the gene ends were 2 bases for V and 4 bases for J; bases not matched to a gene: 3. This CDR3 is built from 14 residues. The germline gives CDR1 SGHTA, CDR2 FQGNSA. The DNA of the CDR3 is TGTGCCAGCAGCTTACATGGGACAGGCTATGGCTACACCTTC. Encoded protein: CASSLHGTGYGYTF.

This chain joins TRBV14 and TRBJ2-3; the D is unclear. This CDR3 contains 12 residues. V was pared by 2 bases and J by 6 bases, with 6 bases between. Germline V lookup: CDR1 SGHDN, CDR2 FVKESK. CDR3 in DNA: TGTGCCAGCAGCCAATGGCCGGATACGCAGTATTTT. Translating gives CASSQWPDTQYF.

The CDR3: CASSTSNQPQHF. The DNA for the CDR3 is TGTGCCAGCAGTACAAGCAATCAGCCCCAGCATTTT. The chain uses TRBV12-3 or TRBV12-4 and TRBJ1-5; D remains ambiguous. The CDR3 totals 12 residues. V was cut by 5 bases and J by 1 base, with 3 bases left in between.

This chain connects TRBV5-4 to TRBJ2-5, with 7 bases aligning to TRBD2. The V gene end was trimmed by 2 bases and the J gene end by 3 bases; junction bases not matched to a gene: 1. The V gene's germline CDR1 is SGHNT and CDR2 YYREEE (reference sequence). The CDR3 sequence is 13 residues long. The CDR3 reads CASSFAGEETQYF. CDR3 DNA sequence: TGTGCCAGCAGCTTTGCGGGGGAAGAGACCCAGTACTTC.

This chain links TRBV12-3 or TRBV12-4 with TRBJ1-2, with D hard to call. V lost 5 bases to trimming and J lost 1 base, with 5 bases between them. This CDR3 is built from 12 residues. In DNA, the CDR3 is TGTGCCAGCAGTATCAATAACTATGGCTACACCTTC. This encodes CASSINNYGYTF.

The chain is built from TRBV6-5 and TRBJ2-1; TRBD1 might be the D (5 bases). There are 13 residues in the CDR3. Per the germline V gene, CDR1 is MNHEY and CDR2 is SVGAGI. Trimming pared 8 bases from V and 9 bases from J, leaving 17 bases between. The CDR3 DNA sequence: TGTGCCAGCCACATTACACCTGGGGCTGAGCAGTTCTTC. It specifies CASHITPGAEQFF.

The chain carries TRBV9 and TRBJ1-2, with 7 bases lining up with TRBD1. The V and J ends lost 3 bases and 1 base, in that order; junction bases with no gene match: 24. The CDR3 is 21 residues long. Germline-derived CDR1 and CDR2 are SGDLS and YYNGEE. This chain's CDR3 is CASSGGNKLTGTEGINYGYTF. CDR3 nucleotides: TGTGCCAGCAGCGGTGGCAACAAATTGACCGGGACAGAGGGGATTAACTATGGCTACACCTTC.

This rearrangement joins TRBV30 to TRBJ1-2; 8 bases match TRBD1. This CDR3 has 13 amino acids. Germline V CDR1 and CDR2: GTSNPN, SVGIG (reference sequence). The junction had 8 bases not matched to a gene; V was cut back by 3 bases and J by 8 bases. The CDR3 nucleotides are TGTGCCTGGAGGTTGCCAGGGGGCGGCGGCTACACCTTC. It yields the protein CAWRLPGGGGYTF.